The sequence of this TCR beta chain was determined in a study of OX40 agonist ivuxolimab in advanced cancers. Data came from immunoSEQ multiplex PCR; TCRdb stores just in-frame clones and leaves some out. The data show about 98,000 clones, with roughly 87% seen just once and approximately 0.49% held by the top ten. The germline CDR1 and CDR2 sequences are MNHNY and SVGAGI (reference sequence). The CDR3 is made up of 15 amino acids. Trimming cost V 0 bases and J 4 bases, with 10 bases left between them. This clone was found once. The TCR sequence derives from an adult with an advanced solid tumor such as melanoma, head and neck, liver or kidney cancer. V usage is TRBV6-6 and J usage is TRBJ1-5; TRBD1 might be the D (6 bases). The sequences come from CD4+ or CD8+ T cells sorted from blood, collected in a trial of the OX40 agonist ivuxolimab. CDR3 region: CASSYSRQGNQPQHF. DNA for the CDR3: TGTGCCAGCAGTTACTCAAGGCAGGGGAATCAGCCCCAGCATTTT.